A selection of T cell receptor beta chains follows, all from one sample in a study of cytomegalovirus exposure and HLA in healthy donors. The method was immunoSEQ multiplex PCR; TCRdb's version includes in-frame clones alone and lacks a portion of them. Of under 50,000 clones listed, around 94% were seen once; the top ten hold roughly 8%. The sequenced sample consisted of PBMCs. The receptors stem from a woman younger than 30 in good health and CMV-seropositive. The CDR3 runs from the conserved cysteine through the conserved F or W. Each record gives: clone size, J gene, D gene, V gene, CDR3 DNA, CDR3 protein. D genes are given only for firm matches. Size is omitted from some rows. Given values are once, few, many or a class for expanded clones.

- | TRBJ1-5 | - | TRBV5-5 | TGTGCCAGCAGCTTGGGGGGACATAGCAATCAGCCCCAGCATTTT | CASSLGGHSNQPQHF
- | TRBJ2-1 | TRBD2 | TRBV5-4 | TGTGCCAGCAGCCTCGGACTAGCGGTATCCTACAATGAGCAGTTCTTC | CASSLGLAVSYNEQFF
- | TRBJ2-7 | TRBD2 | TRBV7-9 | TGTGCCAGCAGCTCCCGGACTAGCGGAGAAAATACGTACGAGCAGTACTTC | CASSSRTSGENTYEQYF
- | TRBJ2-7 | TRBD2 | TRBV11-2 | TGTGCCAGCACACTGACTAGCGGGAGGTACTACGAGCAGTACTTC | CASTLTSGRYYEQYF
- | TRBJ1-1 | - | TRBV28 | TGTGCCAGCAGGCAATTGGTCGGCGGAGCTTTCTTT | CASRQLVGGAFF
- | TRBJ2-3 | TRBD2 | TRBV2 | TGTGCCAGCAGTGAGACTAGCGGGGCCCTCATGACGCAGTATTTT | CASSETSGALMTQYF
- | TRBJ2-3 | TRBD1 | TRBV5-1 | TGCGCCAGCACCCCTAGACAGGACAGGGGAGGCTCAGATACGCAGTATTTT | CASTPRQDRGGSDTQYF
- | TRBJ2-3 | TRBD2 | TRBV7-2 | TGTGCCAGCAGCCATATAGCGGGAGGGAGGGCAGATACGCAGTATTTT | CASSHIAGGRADTQYF
- | TRBJ2-7 | - | TRBV18 | TGTGCCAGCCGCCTGGACACTTACGAGCAGTACTTC | CASRLDTYEQYF
- | TRBJ2-1 | TRBD2 | TRBV7-9 | TGTGCCAGCAGGGGGACTAATTACAATGAGCAGTTCTTC | CASRGTNYNEQFF
- | TRBJ2-5 | TRBD2 | TRBV28 | TGTGCCAGCAGTGAACCCTCGGGGGGGAAAGAGACCCAGTACTTC | CASSEPSGGKETQYF
few | TRBJ2-7 | - | TRBV6-1 | TGTGCCAGCAGTGAGGGAGAAGCGGGTGAGCAGTACTTC | CASSEGEAGEQYF
few | TRBJ2-7 | TRBD2 | TRBV7-2 | TGTGCCAGCAGCTCTGCAGGCGGGAGCTCCTACGAGCAGTACTTC | CASSSAGGSSYEQYF
- | TRBJ2-7 | TRBD1 | TRBV4-1 | TGCGCCAGCAGCCGAGGGATAACAGGGGGAACCTACGAGCAGTACTTC | CASSRGITGGTYEQYF
- | TRBJ2-7 | TRBD1 | TRBV6-5 | TGTGCCAGCAGGAAGGACAGGAAAGCCTACGAGCAGTACTTC | CASRKDRKAYEQYF
few | TRBJ1-1 | TRBD1 | TRBV16 | TGTGCCAGCAGCCAACTTGACAGGGGTACTGAAGCTTTCTTT | CASSQLDRGTEAFF
- | TRBJ2-3 | - | TRBV7-9 | TGTGCCAGCAGCTTAGATGGGCAGTGGACGCAGTATTTT | CASSLDGQWTQYF
- | TRBJ1-1 | - | TRBV27 | TGTGCCAGCAGATCAGACAGGCTAAGCAAGTCGAACACTGAAGCTTTCTTT | CASRSDRLSKSNTEAFF
- | TRBJ1-5 | - | TRBV15 | TGTGCCACCAGCAGAGAATTCGGGCAGGGGAAGTATAGCAATCAGCCCCAGCATTTT | CATSREFGQGKYSNQPQHF
- | TRBJ2-5 | - | TRBV19 | TGTGCCAGTAGTATGGGAGACACCGGGCGAGAGACCCAGTACTTC | CASSMGDTGRETQYF
- | TRBJ2-7 | TRBD2 | TRBV7-8 | TGTGCCACCCATGGGGGGCTAGCGGGTGGTGAGCAGTACTTC | CATHGGLAGGEQYF
- | TRBJ2-7 | - | TRBV7-9 | TGTGCCAGCAGCCCAAGAGGGGAGGGGACACTCTCCTACGAGCAGTACTTC | CASSPRGEGTLSYEQYF
- | TRBJ2-7 | - | TRBV30 | TGTGCCTGGAGTGTACTGGCAGGGGAATTCTACGAGCAGTACTTC | CAWSVLAGEFYEQYF
- | TRBJ2-1 | TRBD1 | TRBV7-3 | TGTGCCAGCAGCCCGGGACAGGGCTCCTACAATGAGCAGTTCTTC | CASSPGQGSYNEQFF
few | TRBJ2-5 | - | TRBV25-1 | TGTGCCAGCAGTGACAGGGTGGAGAGGGAGACCCAGTACTTC | CASSDRVERETQYF
- | TRBJ2-7 | TRBD1 | TRBV9 | TGTGCCAGCAGCGTTCGGGACAGGGGGCGATTGGACGAGCAGTACTTC | CASSVRDRGRLDEQYF
- | TRBJ2-5 | - | TRBV7-6 | TGTGCCAGCAGCCCCGGGGTGACCCAGTACTTC | CASSPGVTQYF
- | TRBJ2-3 | TRBD2 | TRBV7-2 | TGTGCCAGCGGGGGGTTAGCGGGATCCTCACCTACGCAGTATTTT | CASGGLAGSSPTQYF